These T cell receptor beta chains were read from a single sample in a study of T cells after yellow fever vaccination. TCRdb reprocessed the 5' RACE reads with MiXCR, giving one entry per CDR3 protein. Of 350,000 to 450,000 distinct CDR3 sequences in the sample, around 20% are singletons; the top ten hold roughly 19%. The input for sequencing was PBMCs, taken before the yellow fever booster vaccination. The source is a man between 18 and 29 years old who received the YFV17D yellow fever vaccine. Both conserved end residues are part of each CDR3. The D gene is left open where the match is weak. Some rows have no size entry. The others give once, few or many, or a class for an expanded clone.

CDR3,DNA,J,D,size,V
CASSEMPGGHGANVLTF,TGCGCCAGCAGCGAGATGCCTGGGGGCCATGGGGCCAACGTCCTGACTTTC,TRBJ2-6,.,.,TRBV4-3
CASSLDANSPLHF,TGTGCCAGCAGCTTAGATGCAAATTCACCCCTCCACTTT,TRBJ1-6,.,few,TRBV7-9
CASSPDRGRTDTQYF,TGTGCCAGCAGCCCGGACAGGGGCCGCACAGATACGCAGTATTTT,TRBJ2-3,TRBD1,few,TRBV6-5
CASSYWGTSDPSYEQYF,TGTGCCAGCAGTTACTGGGGGACTAGCGATCCCTCCTACGAGCAGTACTTC,TRBJ2-7,TRBD2,.,TRBV6-5
CASSQDRKAFF,TGTGCCAGCAGCCAAGACAGGAAAGCTTTCTTT,TRBJ1-1,.,.,TRBV3-1
CASSQGRGQPQHF,TGTGCCAGCAGCCAGGGTCGGGGGCAGCCCCAGCATTTT,TRBJ1-5,.,.,TRBV3-1
CASSPRTGAMNTEAFF,TGTGCCAGCAGCCCAAGGACAGGGGCCATGAACACTGAAGCTTTCTTT,TRBJ1-1,TRBD1,few,TRBV9
CASTFAGGSQETQYF,TGTGCCAGCACATTTGCAGGGGGGTCACAAGAGACCCAGTACTTC,TRBJ2-5,.,.,TRBV6-5
CAISEGEANYGYTF,TGTGCCATCAGTGAGGGGGAAGCTAACTATGGCTACACCTTC,TRBJ1-2,.,.,TRBV10-3
CASSLRTDGNTIYF,TGTGCCAGCAGCTTAAGGACAGATGGAAACACCATATATTTT,TRBJ1-3,.,.,TRBV11-2
CATRQGSVGTQYF,TGTGCCACCAGACAGGGGAGTGTCGGGACCCAGTACTTC,TRBJ2-5,TRBD1,many,TRBV24-1
CAISESVEPYNEQFF,TGTGCCATCAGTGAGTCAGTCGAGCCCTACAATGAGCAGTTCTTC,TRBJ2-1,.,.,TRBV10-3
CSAKAGAVYTEAFF,TGCAGTGCTAAGGCGGGGGCGGTGTACACTGAAGCTTTCTTT,TRBJ1-1,.,few,TRBV20-1
CASSLEGVRETQYF,TGCGCCAGCAGCTTGGAGGGGGTACGAGAGACCCAGTACTTC,TRBJ2-5,.,.,TRBV5-1
CASSFTGTGSEKLFF,TGTGCCAGCAGCTTCACCGGGACAGGGTCCGAAAAACTGTTTTTT,TRBJ1-4,TRBD1,.,TRBV7-8
CASRDSKETQYF,TGTGCCAGCCGGGACAGTAAAGAGACCCAGTACTTC,TRBJ2-5,TRBD1,.,TRBV6-5
CASSLGWGYSNQPQHF,TGTGCCAGCAGCTTAGGCTGGGGTTATAGCAATCAGCCCCAGCATTTT,TRBJ1-5,.,.,TRBV7-9
CASSFALREPQYF,TGTGCCAGCAGCTTTGCCTTAAGAGAGCCCCAGTACTTC,TRBJ2-5,.,.,TRBV6-6
CASSVRGGTTEAFF,TGTGCCAGCAGTGTACGGGGGGGGACCACTGAAGCTTTCTTT,TRBJ1-1,.,.,TRBV25-1
CASSLNFWDRGYGYTF,TGTGCCAGCAGCTTGAATTTTTGGGACAGAGGCTATGGCTACACCTTC,TRBJ1-2,TRBD1,few,TRBV7-8
CASSVDRGVGETQYF,TGTGCCAGCAGCGTAGACAGGGGAGTTGGAGAGACCCAGTACTTC,TRBJ2-5,TRBD1,.,TRBV9
CASSLQGDRGYTF,TGTGCCAGCAGCCTTCAGGGGGATCGGGGCTACACCTTC,TRBJ1-2,TRBD1,.,TRBV12-3/TRBV12-4
CASRTGVSNQPQHF,TGTGCCAGCAGGACAGGGGTTAGCAATCAGCCCCAGCATTTT,TRBJ1-5,TRBD1,.,TRBV12-3/TRBV12-4
CASSPGILWEQYF,TGTGCCAGCAGCCCGGGGATACTTTGGGAGCAGTACTTC,TRBJ2-7,.,many,TRBV7-6
CSVQRGVEFSDTQYF,TGCAGCGTCCAGAGGGGCGTTGAGTTTTCAGATACGCAGTATTTT,TRBJ2-3,.,.,TRBV29-1
CASSYRDSRVYNEQFF,TGTGCCAGCAGCTACCGGGACTCAAGGGTCTACAATGAGCAGTTCTTC,TRBJ2-1,.,few,TRBV7-6
CASSQDLLRNNEQFF,TGTGCCAGCAGCCAAGATCTATTACGGAACAATGAGCAGTTCTTC,TRBJ2-1,.,few,TRBV3-1
CASSQETGAGTGELFF,TGTGCCAGCAGCCAAGAAACCGGGGCCGGCACCGGGGAGCTGTTTTTT,TRBJ2-2,.,few,TRBV4-2
CASGAGGSRTSGYTF,TGCGCCAGCGGGGCGGGAGGGTCGAGGACGAGTGGCTACACCTTC,TRBJ1-2,.,.,TRBV5-1
CSASRVTEAFF,TGCAGTGCTAGCAGGGTGACTGAAGCTTTCTTT,TRBJ1-1,.,many,TRBV20-1
CASSYLRSGASNYGYTF,TGTGCCAGCAGTTACTTGAGGTCGGGAGCCTCTAACTATGGCTACACCTTC,TRBJ1-2,.,few,TRBV6-6
CASSRTGGDERRETQYF,TGTGCCAGCAGCCGGACCGGAGGGGACGAGCGTCGGGAGACCCAGTACTTC,TRBJ2-5,.,.,TRBV5-6
CATSDRGTINEQFF,TGTGCCACCAGTGACCGTGGGACCATTAATGAGCAGTTCTTC,TRBJ2-1,.,few,TRBV24-1
CASSPGGGGYQPQHF,TGTGCCAGCTCACCAGGCGGGGGGGGCTATCAGCCCCAGCATTTT,TRBJ1-5,.,.,TRBV18
CASSYTTGADGYTF,TGTGCCAGCAGCTATACGACGGGGGCGGATGGCTACACCTTC,TRBJ1-2,.,.,TRBV7-2
CASSLDQGVYTQYF,TGTGCCAGCAGCTTAGATCAGGGGGTGTATACGCAGTATTTT,TRBJ2-3,TRBD1,.,TRBV11-2
CASSLPAENTGELFF,TGTGCCAGCAGCTTACCGGCGGAGAACACCGGGGAGCTGTTTTTT,TRBJ2-2,.,.,TRBV7-6
CASSQRKNEQFF,TGTGCCAGCAGCCAGAGGAAGAATGAGCAGTTCTTC,TRBJ2-1,.,.,TRBV3-1
CSVRNPGGHTEAFF,TGCAGCGTTAGGAACCCAGGGGGCCACACTGAAGCTTTCTTT,TRBJ1-1,TRBD1,many,TRBV29-1
CASSVLAGGRAETQYF,TGTGCCAGCAGCGTGCTTGCGGGGGGGAGAGCGGAGACCCAGTACTTC,TRBJ2-5,TRBD2,.,TRBV9
CASALGQANYGYTF,TGTGCCAGCGCCCTGGGACAGGCAAACTATGGCTACACCTTC,TRBJ1-2,TRBD1,.,TRBV6-5
CASSRRSNEQFF,TGTGCCAGTAGTCGACGGAGCAATGAGCAGTTCTTC,TRBJ2-1,.,.,TRBV19
CASSQEGWGYTF,TGTGCCAGCAGCCAAGAAGGGTGGGGCTACACCTTC,TRBJ1-2,.,few,TRBV3-1
CASSSFVGRNQPQHF,TGTGCCAGCAGTTCTTTCGTAGGTCGCAATCAGCCCCAGCATTTT,TRBJ1-5,.,.,TRBV27
CASSPREEGLTNEQFF,TGTGCCAGCAGCCCACGGGAAGAGGGGCTGACTAATGAGCAGTTCTTC,TRBJ2-1,.,few,TRBV7-8
CASSRDRVNSPLHF,TGCGCCAGCAGCCGAGACAGGGTTAATTCACCCCTCCACTTT,TRBJ1-6,TRBD1,many,TRBV4-3
CASAGQGAPDGYTF,TGTGCCAGCGCGGGACAGGGGGCGCCGGATGGCTACACCTTC,TRBJ1-2,TRBD1,few,TRBV7-9
CSALDHSSYTEQFF,TGCAGTGCTCTGGACCACAGCTCCTACACTGAGCAGTTCTTC,TRBJ2-1,.,.,TRBV20-1
CASSANLERGETQYF,TGTGCCAGCAGCGCCAACTTGGAGCGAGGAGAGACCCAGTACTTC,TRBJ2-5,.,few,TRBV7-3
CASTGTGEKLFF,TGTGCCAGCACGGGGACAGGGGAAAAACTGTTTTTT,TRBJ1-4,TRBD1,.,TRBV2
CASSLGTTQETQYF,TGTGCCAGCAGTTTAGGGACTACCCAAGAGACCCAGTACTTC,TRBJ2-5,.,.,TRBV12-3/TRBV12-4
CASSRLQETQYF,TGTGCCAGCAGCCGACTTCAAGAGACCCAGTACTTC,TRBJ2-5,.,many,TRBV3-1
CASSLELAGVPDTQYF,TGCGCCAGCAGCTTGGAATTAGCGGGGGTTCCAGATACGCAGTATTTT,TRBJ2-3,TRBD2,few,TRBV5-1
CASSRDGTPGEQYF,TGTGCCAGCAGCCGGGACGGAACGCCGGGTGAGCAGTACTTC,TRBJ2-7,.,.,TRBV3-1
CASSLAGLAGLGSYNEQFF,TGCGCCAGCAGCTTGGCAGGACTAGCGGGGCTTGGATCCTACAATGAGCAGTTCTTC,TRBJ2-1,TRBD2,.,TRBV5-1
CASSQDPAGGLQETQYF,TGTGCCAGCAGCCAAGATCCCGCGGGGGGCCTCCAAGAGACCCAGTACTTC,TRBJ2-5,TRBD2,.,TRBV4-2